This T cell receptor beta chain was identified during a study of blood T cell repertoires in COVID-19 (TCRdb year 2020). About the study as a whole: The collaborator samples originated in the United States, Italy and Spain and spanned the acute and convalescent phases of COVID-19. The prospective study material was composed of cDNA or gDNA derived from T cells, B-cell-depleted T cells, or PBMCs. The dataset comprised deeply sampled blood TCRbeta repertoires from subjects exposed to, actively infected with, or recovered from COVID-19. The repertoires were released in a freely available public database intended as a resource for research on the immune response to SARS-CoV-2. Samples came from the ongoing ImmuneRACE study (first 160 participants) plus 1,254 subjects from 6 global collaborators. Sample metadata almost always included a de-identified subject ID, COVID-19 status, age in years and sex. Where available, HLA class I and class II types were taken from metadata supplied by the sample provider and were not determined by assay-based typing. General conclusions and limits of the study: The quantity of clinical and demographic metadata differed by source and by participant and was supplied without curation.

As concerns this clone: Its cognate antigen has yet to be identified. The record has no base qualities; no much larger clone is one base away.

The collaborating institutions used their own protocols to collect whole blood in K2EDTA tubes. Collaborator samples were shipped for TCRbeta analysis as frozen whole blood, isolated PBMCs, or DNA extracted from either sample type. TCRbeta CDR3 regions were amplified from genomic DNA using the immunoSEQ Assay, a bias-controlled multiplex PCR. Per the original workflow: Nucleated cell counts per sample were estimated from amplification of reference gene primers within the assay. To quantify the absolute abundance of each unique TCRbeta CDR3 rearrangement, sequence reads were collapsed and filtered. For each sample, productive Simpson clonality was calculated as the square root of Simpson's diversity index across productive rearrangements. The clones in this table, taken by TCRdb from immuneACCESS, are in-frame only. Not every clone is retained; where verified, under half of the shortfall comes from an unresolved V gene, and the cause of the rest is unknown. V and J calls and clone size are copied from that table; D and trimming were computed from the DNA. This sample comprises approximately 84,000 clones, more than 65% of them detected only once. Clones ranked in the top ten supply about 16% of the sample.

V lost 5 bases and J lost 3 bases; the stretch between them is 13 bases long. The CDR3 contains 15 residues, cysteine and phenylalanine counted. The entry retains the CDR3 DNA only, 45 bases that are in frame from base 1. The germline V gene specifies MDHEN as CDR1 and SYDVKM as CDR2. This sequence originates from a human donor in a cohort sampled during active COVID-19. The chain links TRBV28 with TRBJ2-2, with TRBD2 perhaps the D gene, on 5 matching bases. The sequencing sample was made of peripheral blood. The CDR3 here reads CASSPRGPDTGELFF. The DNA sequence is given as TGTGCCAGCAGTCCCCGCGGGCCGGACACCGGGGAGCTGTTTTTT.